What follows are 31 T cell receptor beta chains derived from one specimen sequenced in a study of metastatic and nonmetastatic thyroid tumors. TCRdb redid the clone calls on the PCR reads using MiXCR. Here the sample spans approximately 60,000 clones, 30% being singletons. No patient received treatment before thyroid surgery. Sequencing used blood. The receptor source for this set is a female donor with papillary thyroid cancer or a benign thyroid nodule (not recorded which). Some clones in this sample may be carry-over from other donors' samples.

Only one count was recorded for this clone. This chain uses TRBV20-1 with TRBJ2-3, with D uncertain. The germline V gene encodes CDR1 DFQATT and CDR2 SNEGSKA (reference sequence). Trimming pared 0 bases from V and 4 bases from J, leaving 5 bases between. The CDR3 consists of 12 residues. The CDR3 DNA sequence: TGCAGTGCTAGAGATAATTCAGATACGCAGTATTTT. It specifies CSARDNSDTQYF.

This clone was counted between two and nine times. This chain links TRBV28 with TRBJ1-6, with D possibly matching TRBD1 (6 bases). The germline CDR1 and CDR2 sequences are MDHEN and SYDVKM. Trimming took 4 bases from V and 9 from J, leaving 7 bases between them. The CDR3 runs 12 residues. CDR3 coding DNA: TGTGCCAGCAGTTCGGACAGTTCACCCCTCCACTTT. It translates to CASSSDSSPLHF.

This clone was observed a few times. Other DNA variants within this sample encode the same CDR3. The chain employs TRBV6-5 and TRBJ1-6, with D tentatively TRBD1 (5 bases). The germline V and J ends were trimmed by 2 bases and 7 bases, with 9 bases remaining between them. This CDR3 spans 14 amino acids. The germline gives CDR1 MNHEY, CDR2 SVGAGI. The CDR3 DNA reads as TGTGCCAGCAGTTACGGGGGATCGAATTCACCCCTCCACTTT. Translated: CASSYGGSNSPLHF.

This clone was seen a few times. This chain uses TRBV20-1 with TRBJ2-5, with 8 bases that match TRBD2. Trimming cost V 6 bases and J 5 bases; bases outside gene matches: 17. Per the germline V gene, CDR1 is DFQATT and CDR2 is SNEGSKA (reference sequence). The CDR3 is 16 residues long. The CDR3 coding sequence is TGCAGTGCCCCCCTCCCGGGACTAGAGCCTAGGGAGACCCAGTACTTC. Amino acids: CSAPLPGLEPRETQYF.

The chain carries TRBV5-5 and TRBJ2-7; the D gene could be TRBD1 or TRBD2 (5 bases each). The length of the CDR3 is 15 residues. The germline gives CDR1 SGHKS, CDR2 YYEKEE (reference sequence). Trimming removed 1 base at V and 3 bases at J, with 14 bases between. This CDR3 is CASSLYGTQLYEQYF. Here the CDR3 DNA reads TGTGCCAGCAGCTTGTACGGGACCCAACTCTACGAGCAGTACTTC.

A few counts support this clone. V is TRBV7-2 and J is TRBJ1-3; tentative D call: TRBD1 (5 bases). The germline CDR1 and CDR2 sequences are SGHTA and FQGNSA. The CDR3 is 14 residues long. V dropped 0 bases and J dropped 2 bases, with 5 bases sitting between them. Here the CDR3 reads CASSLAGAGNTIYF. CDR3 DNA sequence: TGTGCCAGCAGCTTAGCGGGGGCTGGAAACACCATATATTTT.

This chain links TRBV15 with TRBJ2-5, with D maybe TRBD2 (5 bases). The CDR3 is 13 residues long. The V gene's germline CDR1 is LNHNV and CDR2 YYDKDF (reference sequence). Trimming took off 0 bases at V and 5 bases at J, with 7 bases between the two ends. CDR3 protein: CATSRDLAETQYF. DNA for the CDR3: TGTGCCACCAGCAGAGATCTAGCTGAGACCCAGTACTTC.

This clone was recorded many times. The chain combines TRBV10-2 with TRBJ2-5, with TRBD2 identical over 8 bases. With 4 bases clipped from V and 7 bases from J, the junction kept 2 bases outside the gene matches. Per the germline V gene, CDR1 is WSHSY and CDR2 is SAAADI. The CDR3 runs to 12 residues. CDR3 residues: CASSAGGGTQYF. In DNA, the CDR3 is TGCGCCAGCAGTGCGGGGGGGGGGACCCAGTACTTC.

This clone showed up many times. The rearrangement joins TRBV5-1 to TRBJ2-7, with TRBD1 identical over 9 bases. The ends lost 2 bases at V and 5 bases at J; junction bases unmatched: 5. Germline V gene lookup returns CDR1 SGHRS and CDR2 YFSETQ. This CDR3 is 14 amino acids long. The CDR3 reads CASSFGTGSDEQYF. The DNA for the CDR3 is TGCGCCAGCAGCTTCGGGACAGGGTCTGACGAGCAGTACTTC. The full variable domain, with the rest looked up from reference TRBV5-1 and TRBJ2-7, is KAGVTQTPRYLIKTRGQQVTLSCSPISGHRSVSWYQQTPGQGLQFLFEYFSETQRNKGNFPGRFSGRQFSNSRSEMNVSTLELGDSALYLCASSFGTGSDEQYFGPGTRLTVT.

This clone came up a few times. The chain uses TRBV2 and TRBJ2-7; TRBD1 agrees at 9 bases. Unmatched junction bases numbered 6, after V lost 4 bases and J lost 2 bases. The CDR3 sequence is 15 residues long. Germline V CDR1 and CDR2: SNHLY, FYNNEI. For the CDR3, the DNA is TGTGCCAGCAGTGTAGTTGGGACAGGGACCTACGAGCAGTACTTC. It is translated as CASSVVGTGTYEQYF.

The sample holds a few counts of this clone. V gene TRBV6-2 or TRBV6-3 combines with J gene TRBJ2-7, with TRBD1 identical over 12 bases. CDR1 is MNHEY and CDR2 is SVGEGT in the germline V gene. The CDR3 consists of 15 residues. V lost 5 bases and J lost 6; bases outside the gene matches: 8. The CDR3 protein is CASSPPGQGASEQYF. DNA for the CDR3: TGTGCCAGCAGTCCCCCGGGACAGGGGGCCTCCGAGCAGTACTTC.

The chain recombines TRBV7-2 with TRBJ2-1; D remains unclear. The CDR3 contains 13 residues. Trimming took 2 bases from V and 9 from J, leaving 11 bases between them. Germline V gene data show CDR1 as SGHTA and CDR2 as FQGNSA. Here the CDR3 reads CASSLSPSREQFF. CDR3 sequence (DNA): TGTGCCAGCAGCTTATCCCCCTCGCGTGAGCAGTTCTTC.

V usage is TRBV24-1 and J usage is TRBJ2-1; TRBD2 matches at 8 bases. V was clipped by 3 bases and J by 9 bases; unmatched bases: 6. Per germline, CDR1 KGHDR and CDR2 SFDVKD. CDR3 length equals 14 residues. CDR3 nucleotide sequence: TGTGCCACCAGTGATCCAGATAGCGGGACTGAGCAGTTCTTC. Residues: CATSDPDSGTEQFF.

This clone was seen many times. V and J are TRBV7-7 and TRBJ2-1; the match to TRBD2 covers 8 bases. Losses at the gene ends were 6 bases for V and 0 bases for J; bases not matched to a gene: 4. Germline CDR1 and CDR2: SSHAT and FNYEAQ (reference sequence). This CDR3 has 15 residues. CDR3 in DNA: TGTGCCAGCAGTCGTAGCGGGAACTCCTACAATGAGCAGTTCTTC. Residues: CASSRSGNSYNEQFF.

This rearrangement joins TRBV5-5 to TRBJ1-1; D perhaps matches TRBD1 (6 bases). Per the germline V gene, CDR1 is SGHKS and CDR2 is YYEKEE (reference sequence). Trimming took 0 bases from V and 5 from J, leaving 14 bases between them. This CDR3 region has 15 residues. The CDR3 nucleotides read TGTGCCAGCAGCTTGGAGGGACACCCCGAGACTGAAGCTTTCTTT. Translating it yields CASSLEGHPETEAFF. Filled out from reference TRBV5-5 and TRBJ1-1, the complete variable domain reads DAGVTQSPTHLIKTRGQQVTLRCSPISGHKSVSWYQQVLGQGPQFIFQYYEKEERGRGNFPDRFSARQFPNYSSELNVNALLLGDSALYLCASSLEGHPETEAFFGQGTRLTVV.

This clone is judged medium-sized. At one end the junction does not follow the germline gene, possibly because of a read error. V and J are TRBV6-2 or TRBV6-3 and TRBJ2-5; D perhaps matches TRBD2 (6 bases). This CDR3 is built from 15 residues. CDR1 is MNHEY and CDR2 is SVGEGT in the germline V gene. The CDR3 region is CASSGTARPQGTQYF. The CDR3 nucleotides read TGTGCCAGCAGTGGGACTGCACGCCCCCAAGGGACCCAGTACTTC.

Within the sample, this clone is medium-sized. The genes are TRBV28 and TRBJ1-5; no clear D. This CDR3 is 13 amino acids long. CDR1 is MDHEN and CDR2 is SYDVKM in the germline V gene. V was cut by 3 bases and J by 3 bases, with 6 bases left in between. The DNA for the CDR3 is TGTGCCAGCAGTTTTATGTCCAATCAGCCCCAGCATTTT. It encodes CASSFMSNQPQHF.

The chain couples TRBV11-2 to TRBJ2-2; TRBD1 is a possible D gene (8 bases). The CDR3 has 16 amino acids. The germline V and J ends were trimmed by 4 bases and 6 bases, with 18 bases remaining between them. Germline lookup yields CDR1 SGHAT and CDR2 FQNNGV. As DNA, the CDR3 is TGTGCCAGCAGCTCTGGACAGGGAGGGGTGCCCGGGGAGCTGTTTTTT. Its translation is CASSSGQGGVPGELFF.

V usage is TRBV6-1 and J usage is TRBJ1-3; D unclear. Germline CDR1 MNHNS, CDR2 SASEGT. This CDR3 is built from 13 residues. V lost 7 bases and J lost 0, with 7 bases in between. CDR3 residues: CASNGFSGNTIYF. In nucleotides, the CDR3 is TGTGCCAGCAATGGGTTCTCTGGAAACACCATATATTTT.

The gene calls are TRBV3-1 and TRBJ1-4; the D is unclear. The CDR3 is 14 amino acids. Trimming shortened V by 0 bases and J by 1 base, and 3 bases separated the two germline ends. Germline-derived CDR1 and CDR2 are LGHDT and YNNKEL (reference sequence). The CDR3 is CASSQEGTNEKLFF. As DNA, the CDR3 is TGTGCCAGCAGCCAAGAGGGAACTAATGAAAAACTGTTTTTT.

The J gene is TRBJ2-1, the V gene TRBV20-1, with D tentatively TRBD1 or TRBD2 (7 bases each). Germline CDR1 is DFQATT and CDR2 is SNEGSKA (reference sequence). The CDR3 length is 18 residues. The V end lost 0 bases, the J end lost 4 bases, and 22 bases lay between the germline ends. The CDR3 spells CSARDPGTTRGIYNEQFF. CDR3 in DNA: TGCAGTGCTAGAGATCCCGGGACTACCAGGGGGATTTACAATGAGCAGTTCTTC.

The count of this clone is one. The J gene is TRBJ1-1, the V gene TRBV5-6; D is unresolved. The germline CDR1 and CDR2 sequences are SGHDT and YYEEEE. With 0 bases removed from V and 1 base from J, the gap between germline ends came to 13 bases. The length of the CDR3 is 16 residues. The CDR3: CASSLVSSRENTEAFF. The CDR3 nucleotides read TGTGCCAGCAGCTTGGTTTCTAGTAGGGAGAACACTGAAGCTTTCTTT.

Only a few counts were recorded for this clone. The CDR3 DNA follows: TGTGCCAGCGGCCGGGGGCGGTCTATTAAGCAGTTCTTC. This translates into CASGRGRSIKQFF. This chain joins TRBV2 and TRBJ2-1; D possibly uses TRBD1 or TRBD2 (6 bases each). Germline CDR1 SNHLY, CDR2 FYNNEI. CDR3 length equals 13 residues. The V and J ends lost 8 bases and 11 bases respectively, with 19 bases between them.

J is TRBJ1-2 and V is TRBV2; 9 positions agree with TRBD1. V gave up 6 bases and J gave up 3 bases; unmatched junction bases: 5. The V gene's germline CDR1 is SNHLY and CDR2 FYNNEI. This CDR3 contains 14 residues. The CDR3 DNA reads TGTGCCAGCAGGCCGGGACAGGGCCACTATGGCTACACCTTC. This sequence encodes CASRPGQGHYGYTF.

The chain joins TRBV28 to TRBJ2-7, with 9 bases lining up with TRBD2. The germline V gene encodes CDR1 MDHEN and CDR2 SYDVKM. The CDR3 loop spans 15 amino acids. The J segment lost 2 bases and the V segment lost 2 bases, leaving 4 bases of the junction unmatched. CDR3 coding DNA: TGTGCCAGCAGTTTAGCGGGAGGGGGTGCCTACGAGCAGTACTTC. Encoded protein: CASSLAGGGAYEQYF.

This chain joins TRBV6-2 or TRBV6-3 and TRBJ2-5; 8 nucleotides match TRBD2. This CDR3 spans 15 amino acids. Germline lookup yields CDR1 MNHEY and CDR2 SVGEGT. V was clipped by 1 base and J by 1 base; unmatched bases: 2. CDR3 coding DNA: TGTGCCAGCAGTTACTACGGACTAGCCCAAGAGACCCAGTACTTC. Amino acid sequence: CASSYYGLAQETQYF.

The chain couples TRBV7-6 to TRBJ2-6; D call uncertain. Germline V gene lookup returns CDR1 SGHVS and CDR2 FNYEAQ. The V gene lost 5 bases and the J gene lost 0 bases, with 11 bases spanning the gap. The CDR3 runs to 16 residues. The CDR3 region has the DNA TGTGCCAGCAGCCCACTATCTCTCTCTGGGGCCAACGTCCTGACTTTC. As protein: CASSPLSLSGANVLTF.

The chain carries TRBV6-2 or TRBV6-3 and TRBJ2-2, with D possibly matching TRBD2 (5 bases). The CDR3 consists of 15 residues. Looked up from germline, CDR1 is MNHEY and CDR2 is SVGEGT. Trimming took 4 bases from V and 0 from J, leaving 9 bases between them. CDR3: CASSSQTTNTGELFF. For the CDR3, the DNA is TGTGCCAGCAGTTCTCAGACTACGAACACCGGGGAGCTGTTTTTT.

This clone is medium-sized within its sample. This chain uses TRBV6-2 or TRBV6-3 with TRBJ2-2, with 9 bases identical to TRBD2. With 10 bases clipped from V and 0 bases from J, the junction kept 3 bases outside the gene matches. This CDR3 has 14 residues. Germline V CDR1 and CDR2: MNHEY, SVGEGT. CDR3 sequence: CAISSGTNTGELFF. For the CDR3, the DNA is TGTGCCATCTCTAGCGGGACGAACACCGGGGAGCTGTTTTTT.

The gene calls are TRBV6-1 and TRBJ2-7; possibly TRBD2 for D (5 bases). Germline values: CDR1 MNHNS, CDR2 SASEGT. The CDR3 runs 14 residues. Trimming removed 5 bases from V and 0 bases from J, with 11 bases in between. The CDR3 here is CASSSTGVSYEQYF. The CDR3 DNA follows: TGTGCCAGCAGTTCCACCGGGGTCTCCTACGAGCAGTACTTC.

There are a few counts of this clone. One end of the junction does not line up with germline, which may come from a read error. The rearrangement uses TRBV6-1 and TRBJ2-7, with 7 bases lining up with TRBD2. The CDR3 loop spans 11 amino acids. Germline V gene lookup returns CDR1 MNHNS and CDR2 SASEGT. The CDR3 is CASSDQFASGF. CDR3 sequence (DNA): TGTGCCAGCAGTGACCAGTTTGCTAGCGGCTTC.